Listed below are T cell receptor beta chains from one sample, sequenced in a study of response to subunit inactivated influenza vaccine. TCRdb reprocessed the RT-PCR reads with MiXCR, giving one entry per CDR3 protein. Of roughly 710,000 distinct CDR3 sequences in the sample, roughly 15% were seen once. The sample in question was PBMCs from blood, obtained 14 days before vaccination. The receptor set was obtained from a man aged 45-65 years who received an inactivated influenza vaccine. The CDR3 runs from the conserved cysteine through the conserved F or W. Fields, in order: clone size, D gene, V gene, J gene, CDR3 DNA, CDR3 protein. The D gene is left open where the match is weak. Some rows mark clone size as missing; the rest say once, few, many or name a class of expanded clone.

clone_size: few
d_call: -
v_call: TRBV29-1
j_call: TRBJ1-2
cdr3_nt: TGCAGCGTCCAAATTGGGTTGACGTACTATGGCTACACCTTC
cdr3_aa: CSVQIGLTYYGYTF

clone_size: -
d_call: TRBD1
v_call: TRBV28
j_call: TRBJ2-2
cdr3_nt: TGTGCCAGCAGCCTGGGACAGGGTTGGGACGGGGAGCTGTTTTTT
cdr3_aa: CASSLGQGWDGELFF

clone_size: few
d_call: TRBD1
v_call: TRBV5-1
j_call: TRBJ2-1
cdr3_nt: TGCGCCAGCAGCTCGTCCGGGACAGGGTACCTTAATGAGCAGTTCTTC
cdr3_aa: CASSSSGTGYLNEQFF

clone_size: few
d_call: TRBD1
v_call: TRBV12-3/TRBV12-4
j_call: TRBJ1-1
cdr3_nt: TGTGCCAGCAGCCCCTGGACAGGGGGCTTTACTGAAGCTTTCTTT
cdr3_aa: CASSPWTGGFTEAFF

clone_size: -
d_call: -
v_call: TRBV6-1
j_call: TRBJ1-1
cdr3_nt: TGTGCCAGCAGCAATCCGATCGGGAACATGAACACTGAAGCTTTCTTT
cdr3_aa: CASSNPIGNMNTEAFF

clone_size: -
d_call: TRBD2
v_call: TRBV3-1
j_call: TRBJ2-7
cdr3_nt: TGTGCCAGCAGCCCTAGCGGGAGTAACGAGCAGTACTTC
cdr3_aa: CASSPSGSNEQYF

clone_size: -
d_call: TRBD1
v_call: TRBV19
j_call: TRBJ2-1
cdr3_nt: TGTGCCAGTAGTCCGACAGGGATCGGGGACAATGAGCAGTTCTTC
cdr3_aa: CASSPTGIGDNEQFF

clone_size: few
d_call: -
v_call: TRBV4-3
j_call: TRBJ2-7
cdr3_nt: TGCGCCAGCAGCCAAGATCCTGGCCGGGTGGGCTACGAGCAGTACTTC
cdr3_aa: CASSQDPGRVGYEQYF

clone_size: -
d_call: TRBD1
v_call: TRBV12-3/TRBV12-4
j_call: TRBJ2-4
cdr3_nt: TGTGCCAGCAGGAACATGGGACAGGGGAAAAACATTCAGTACTTC
cdr3_aa: CASRNMGQGKNIQYF

clone_size: many
d_call: TRBD2
v_call: TRBV24-1
j_call: TRBJ2-2
cdr3_nt: TGTGCCACCACCGGGACTAGCGGGGGGCGAAACACCGGGGAGCTGTTTTTT
cdr3_aa: CATTGTSGGRNTGELFF

clone_size: many
d_call: -
v_call: TRBV4-1
j_call: TRBJ1-1
cdr3_nt: TGCGCCAGCAGCCCCGGGGGTATGAACACTGAAGCTTTCTTT
cdr3_aa: CASSPGGMNTEAFF

clone_size: few
d_call: -
v_call: TRBV7-2
j_call: TRBJ2-5
cdr3_nt: TGTGCCAGCAGCTTAGGAGCTAGAATAATTCAAGAGACCCAGTACTTC
cdr3_aa: CASSLGARIIQETQYF

clone_size: -
d_call: -
v_call: TRBV5-1
j_call: TRBJ2-7
cdr3_nt: TGCGCCAGCAGCTTGGGCAGTTCCAGCTCCTACGAGCAGTACTTC
cdr3_aa: CASSLGSSSSYEQYF

clone_size: few
d_call: -
v_call: TRBV12-3/TRBV12-4
j_call: TRBJ1-2
cdr3_nt: TGTGCCAGCAGTTTAGCGCTCTTGGGGACGACGGGCTACACCTTC
cdr3_aa: CASSLALLGTTGYTF

clone_size: -
d_call: -
v_call: TRBV29-1
j_call: TRBJ2-3
cdr3_nt: TGCAGCGTTGAAGACCAGCGGAGGAGAGCAGATACGCAGTCTTTT
cdr3_aa: CSVEDQRRRADTQSF

clone_size: few
d_call: TRBD1
v_call: TRBV4-2
j_call: TRBJ2-7
cdr3_nt: TGTGCCAGCAGCCACAGACAGGGGGCCGGCTACGAGCAGTACTTC
cdr3_aa: CASSHRQGAGYEQYF

clone_size: -
d_call: TRBD1
v_call: TRBV28
j_call: TRBJ1-5
cdr3_nt: TGTGCCAGCAGTATCAGGGGGCTATTGAATCAGCCCCAGCATTTT
cdr3_aa: CASSIRGLLNQPQHF

clone_size: many
d_call: -
v_call: TRBV11-2
j_call: TRBJ2-5
cdr3_nt: TGTGCCAGCAGCTTAGTTATCGGGGAGACCCAGTACTTC
cdr3_aa: CASSLVIGETQYF